This T cell receptor (beta chain) was sequenced during a study of cytomegalovirus exposure and HLA in healthy donors. Whole-study findings and limits: Subsequent analysis showed first-cohort TCR clusters tending to co-occur in 95 to 150 validation repertoires.

Germline-derived CDR1 and CDR2 are SNHLY and FYNNEI. J was trimmed by 1 base and V by 1 base; bases with no gene match: 9. The CDR3 loop spans 18 amino acids. Of note for this clone: Its target is unknown.

TCRdb keeps only in-frame clones here, not all; method: immunoSEQ multiplex PCR. Among roughly 250,000 clones, 85% to 90% were seen once, and the ten largest hold less than 0.4%. The receptor was isolated from a young woman in good health and CMV-seronegative. The V call is TRBV2, the J call TRBJ1-5; TRBD1 aligns across 8 bases. The specimen sequenced was PBMCs. CDR3 nucleotides: TGTGCCAGCAGTGAAGGTGGACAGGGCGGAGGGAGCAATCAGCCCCAGCATTTT. The encoded protein is CASSEGGQGGGSNQPQHF.